The TCR beta chain under discussion was sequenced for a study of blood T cell repertoires in COVID-19. The method was immunoSEQ multiplex PCR; TCRdb's version includes in-frame clones alone and lacks a portion of them. The sample shows over 130,000 clones, approximately 86% of them seen only once. V was pared by 5 bases and J by 0 bases, with 15 bases of the junction left unmatched. This CDR3 is built from 19 residues. Germline V gene data show CDR1 as SGHRS and CDR2 as YFSETQ. The receptor's source is a human donor in a cohort sampled during active COVID-19. The chain carries TRBV5-1 and TRBJ2-1; 9 bases line up with TRBD1. Material: peripheral blood. CDR3 residues: CASRLPRTGVIPSYNEQFF. As DNA, the CDR3 is TGCGCCAGCAGGCTCCCAAGGACAGGGGTCATTCCCTCCTACAATGAGCAGTTCTTC.